These 31 T cell receptor beta chains were all obtained from the same sample, sequenced in a study of PD-1 blockade in classical Hodgkin lymphoma. Repertoires were generated with immunoSEQ multiplex PCR, while TCRdb's copy carries only in-frame clones and drops some. Counted here are roughly 70,000 clones, 71% occurring once; the ten biggest clones make up 7% to 10%. All trial patients relapsed after autologous stem cell transplantation. The material sequenced was peripheral blood mononuclear cells (PBMCs), taken before the second cycle of nivolumab. These receptors came from a human donor with classical Hodgkin lymphoma.

Note on this clone: Because the CDR3's place on the DNA is in doubt, the DNA is left out and the CDR3 is given as listed by TCRdb. The chain has TRBV27 and TRBJ1-2; the DNA was not used to check the table's D call, TRBD1. Germline lookup yields CDR1 MNHEY and CDR2 SMNVEV (reference sequence). The CDR3 spans 16 residues, counting both ends. The CDR3 loop is CASSSSTGGVNYGYTF.

This sequence joins TRBV18 and TRBJ1-6; no reliable D call. Trimming removed 3 bases from V and 11 bases from J, with 17 bases in between. Germline CDR1 KGHSH, CDR2 LQKENI. CDR3 length: 15 amino acids. CDR3 amino acids: CASSPFAEPSAPLHF. In DNA form, the CDR3 reads TGTGCCAGCTCACCTTTTGCAGAGCCCTCTGCACCCCTCCACTTT.

The V and J genes are TRBV25-1 and TRBJ2-2; D could derive from TRBD1 or TRBD2 (5 bases each). Trimming shortened V by 7 bases and J by 6 bases, and 12 bases separated the two germline ends. This CDR3 spans 13 amino acids. In germline, CDR1 is MGHDK, CDR2 SYGVNS. In DNA form, the CDR3 reads TGTGCCAGCAAGGGCCGGGACGCCGGGGAGCTGTTTTTT. It translates to CASKGRDAGELFF.

This clone was observed a few times. The genes are TRBV29-1 and TRBJ1-2, with TRBD1 matching over 7 bases. Germline V CDR1 and CDR2: SQVTM, ANQGSEA. The CDR3 has 15 residues. The J segment lost 5 bases and the V segment lost 4 bases, leaving 13 bases of the junction unmatched. The CDR3 loop reads CSVGGDSYNSYGYTF. CDR3 nucleotide sequence: TGCAGCGTTGGGGGGGACAGCTATAATTCTTATGGCTACACCTTC.

This chain uses TRBV11-3 with TRBJ2-3; D call uncertain. The CDR3 is 17 amino acids. V gave up 0 bases and J gave up 2 bases, with 15 bases separating them. Per the germline V gene, CDR1 is SGHNT and CDR2 is YENEEA. CDR3 nucleotides: TGTGCCAGCAGCTTAGATACTCTAGAAGGCCCCACAGATACGCAGTATTTT. It encodes CASSLDTLEGPTDTQYF. The full variable domain, with the rest looked up from reference TRBV11-3 and TRBJ2-3, is EAGVVQSPRYKIIEKKQPVAFWCNPISGHNTLYWYLQNLGQGPELLIRYENEEAVDDSQLPKDRFSAERLKGVDSTLKIQPAELGDSAVYLCASSLDTLEGPTDTQYFGPGTRLTVL.

The rearrangement joins TRBV12-5 to TRBJ1-1; D uncertain. Germline lookup yields CDR1 LGHNT and CDR2 FRNRAP. V lost 0 bases and J 5 bases, leaving 13 bases between the germline ends. This CDR3 contains 15 residues. The CDR3 here is CASGLVGTGRTEAFF. The CDR3 nucleotides read TGTGCTAGTGGTTTGGTAGGAACGGGTAGGACTGAAGCTTTCTTT. Full variable domain (remainder filled in from reference TRBV12-5 and TRBJ1-1): DARVTQTPRHKVTEMGQEVTMRCQPILGHNTVFWYRQTMMQGLELLAYFRNRAPLDDSGMPKDRFSAEMPDATLATLKIQPSEPRDSAVYFCASGLVGTGRTEAFFGQGTRLTVV.

The genes are TRBV19 and TRBJ1-2; 7 bases agree with TRBD1. This CDR3 contains 13 residues. Germline lookup yields CDR1 LNHDA and CDR2 SQIVND (reference sequence). V lost 5 bases, J lost 6 bases, and 6 bases stayed unmatched. The CDR3 is CASSSSTGHGYTF. The CDR3 DNA reads as TGTGCCAGTAGTTCCTCGACAGGGCATGGCTACACCTTC.

CDR3 sequence (DNA): TGTGCCAGCAGTTACAGGGGGCAGGGCACTGAAGCTTTCTTT. Protein sequence: CASSYRGQGTEAFF. This rearrangement joins TRBV28 to TRBJ1-1; 9 bases map to TRBD1. The CDR3 runs to 14 residues. Per germline, CDR1 MDHEN and CDR2 SYDVKM. V was clipped by 4 bases and J by 4 bases; unmatched bases: 4.

In DNA, the CDR3 is TGTGCCTGGAAAGGTAGCGGGAAGCAGTATTTT. This encodes CAWKGSGKQYF. The V gene is TRBV30, the J gene TRBJ2-3; 8 nucleotides align to TRBD2. J lost 11 bases, V lost 4 bases, and 5 bases had no gene match. The CDR3 contains 11 residues. The germline V gene has CDR1 GTSNPN and CDR2 SVGIG (reference sequence). Based on the CDR3 plus reference TRBV30 and TRBJ2-3, the full variable domain is SQTIHQWPATLVQPVGSPLSLECTVEGTSNPNLYWYRQAAGRGLQLLFYSVGIGQISSEVPQNLSASRPQDRQFILSSKKLLLSDSGFYLCAWKGSGKQYFGPGTRLTVL.

This clone has ten or more counts. The chain links TRBV19 to TRBJ2-7; 8 nucleotides agree with TRBD1. The CDR3 consists of 16 residues. V was pared by 8 bases and J by 6 bases, with 18 bases of the junction left unmatched. CDR1 LNHDA and CDR2 SQIVND come from the germline V gene (reference sequence). The CDR3 DNA sequence: TGTGCCAGTGCCCGCTTGGGTCGACAGGGGAGTTGCGAGCAGTACTTC. This sequence encodes CASARLGRQGSCEQYF.

About this clone: Other DNA sequences within the sample encode an identical CDR3. This chain uses TRBV7-9 with TRBJ2-1; 8 bases agree with TRBD2. This CDR3 has 15 amino acids. The V gene end was trimmed by 2 bases and the J gene end by 1 base; junction bases not matched to a gene: 1. Germline-derived CDR1 and CDR2 are SEHNR and FQNEAQ (reference sequence). The CDR3: CASSLSSGSYNEQFF. The CDR3 coding sequence is TGTGCCAGCAGCTTATCTAGCGGGTCCTACAATGAGCAGTTCTTC.

The V call is TRBV5-1, the J call TRBJ1-1; D is uncertain. Trimming stripped 5 bases from V and 0 bases from J, with 8 bases between. The V gene's germline CDR1 is SGHRS and CDR2 YFSETQ. The CDR3 runs to 13 residues. CDR3: CASRREMNTEAFF. Written as DNA, the CDR3 is TGCGCCAGCAGACGGGAAATGAACACTGAAGCTTTCTTT.

The V call is TRBV7-8, the J call TRBJ2-1, with 11 bases matching TRBD1. The V segment lost 5 bases and the J segment 7 bases; nucleotides outside the gene matches: 13. The germline gives CDR1 SGHVS, CDR2 FQNEAQ. This CDR3 region has 17 residues. This chain's CDR3 is CASSPTRGQGATNEQFF. The DNA for the CDR3 is TGTGCCAGCAGCCCAACTCGAGGACAGGGGGCGACGAATGAGCAGTTCTTC.

This clone came up a few times. The rearrangement joins TRBV30 to TRBJ1-1; the D is unclear. CDR3 length equals 12 residues. Trimming left V 7 bases short and J 0 bases short, with 9 bases between. Germline-derived CDR1 and CDR2 are GTSNPN and SVGIG (reference sequence). The CDR3 here is CASRLMNTEAFF. The CDR3 bases are TGTGCCTCCCGCCTGATGAACACTGAAGCTTTCTTT.

The chain has TRBV10-3 and TRBJ2-1; D may be TRBD2 (6 bases). Germline lookup yields CDR1 ENHRY and CDR2 SYGVKD. The V end was cut by 4 bases, the J end by 5 bases, with 15 bases between. The CDR3 runs to 15 residues. The CDR3 sequence is CAISVGVGGDNEQFF. DNA for the CDR3: TGTGCCATCAGTGTTGGGGTTGGAGGGGACAATGAGCAGTTCTTC.

V usage is TRBV2 and J usage is TRBJ2-5, with D tentatively TRBD2 (7 bases). CDR3 length: 15 amino acids. Between the trimmed V and J ends, which lost 2 bases and 2 bases, there was a span of 12 bases. Germline assignment: CDR1 SNHLY and CDR2 FYNNEI. Here the CDR3 DNA reads TGTGCCAGCAGTGAAATTAAGGGGGGGCAAGAGACCCAGTACTTC. This sequence encodes CASSEIKGGQETQYF.

This clone was seen a single time. The J gene is TRBJ2-2, the V gene TRBV5-1; 7 nucleotides match TRBD2. Germline V gives CDR1 SGHRS, CDR2 YFSETQ. This CDR3 region has 20 residues. V was clipped by 6 bases and J by 1 base; unmatched bases: 21. CDR3 DNA sequence: TGCGCCAGCACCCTTTGGACGGCTAAGCTGATAGCGGGGAACACCGGGGAGCTGTTTTTT. Translated, it gives CASTLWTAKLIAGNTGELFF.

The rearrangement joins TRBV11-2 to TRBJ2-7; 8 nucleotides agree with TRBD1. Germline CDR1 and CDR2: SGHAT and FQNNGV. This CDR3 spans 17 amino acids. J gave up 0 bases and V 5 bases, and 12 bases lay outside the gene matches. The CDR3 coding sequence is TGTGCCAGCAGCCCAGGGGGCCGTCTGGGTTTCTCCTACGAGCAGTACTTC. Translated, it gives CASSPGGRLGFSYEQYF.

This chain joins TRBV6-5 and TRBJ1-2; tentatively, D is TRBD1 (5 bases). This CDR3 comprises 15 residues. With 6 bases removed from V and 4 bases from J, the gap between germline ends came to 18 bases. In germline, CDR1 is MNHEY, CDR2 SVGAGI. CDR3 amino acids: CASRPGHRRGYGYTF. Here the CDR3 DNA reads TGTGCCAGCAGACCCGGACATCGAAGGGGCTATGGCTACACCTTC.

This chain links TRBV19 with TRBJ1-2, with D uncertain. This CDR3 is 13 amino acids long. Germline V gene data show CDR1 as LNHDA and CDR2 as SQIVND (reference sequence). Trimming pared 7 bases from V and 0 bases from J, leaving 9 bases between. The CDR3 loop reads CASTEFANYGYTF. CDR3 bases: TGTGCCAGTACCGAGTTCGCTAACTATGGCTACACCTTC.

V is TRBV5-1 and J is TRBJ2-1, with D maybe TRBD1 (6 bases). Trimming took off 8 bases at V and 2 bases at J, with 14 bases between the two ends. CDR1 is SGHRS and CDR2 is YFSETQ in the germline V gene. The CDR3 is made up of 14 amino acids. CDR3 amino acids: CASRVSGAYNEQFF. CDR3 bases: TGCGCCAGTAGGGTTTCAGGGGCCTACAATGAGCAGTTCTTC.

This chain links TRBV19 with TRBJ1-1; possibly TRBD1 for D (6 bases). Trimming took 1 base from V and 6 from J, leaving 9 bases between them. This CDR3 comprises 13 residues. Germline V lookup: CDR1 LNHDA, CDR2 SQIVND (reference sequence). CDR3 sequence: CASSIAGASEAFF. CDR3 coding DNA: TGTGCCAGTAGTATAGCAGGGGCCTCTGAAGCTTTCTTT. The full variable domain, its missing parts supplied by reference TRBV19 and TRBJ1-1, is DGGITQSPKYLFRKEGQNVTLSCEQNLNHDAMYWYRQDPGQGLRLIYYSQIVNDFQKGDIAEGYSVSREKKESFPLTVTSAQKNPTAFYLCASSIAGASEAFFGQGTRLTVV.

This chain joins TRBV2 and TRBJ1-2; D might be TRBD1 (5 bases). V lost 3 bases, J lost 7 bases, and 12 bases lay in between. The CDR3 sequence is 13 residues long. In germline, CDR1 is SNHLY, CDR2 FYNNEI. DNA for the CDR3: TGTGCCAGCAGTGACCCAGGGTTAGGTGGCTACACCTTC. The encoded protein is CASSDPGLGGYTF.

V usage is TRBV6-1 and J usage is TRBJ1-1, with unresolved D. V was cut by 1 base and J by 8 bases, with 8 bases left in between. The CDR3 extends over 12 amino acids. The germline V gene encodes CDR1 MNHNS and CDR2 SASEGT. The CDR3 region has the DNA TGTGCCAGCAGTGAAGGGAGGTCAGAAGCTTTCTTT. It codes for CASSEGRSEAFF.

The chain employs TRBV9 and TRBJ2-3, with 7 bases aligning to TRBD2. CDR1 SGDLS and CDR2 YYNGEE come from the germline V gene. The V segment lost 4 bases and the J segment 4 bases; nucleotides outside the gene matches: 9. CDR3 length: 15 residues. The CDR3: CASSSRDYSADTQYF. The CDR3 DNA sequence: TGTGCCAGCAGCTCCAGGGACTACTCGGCAGATACGCAGTATTTT.

This clone has more than one count but fewer than ten. The genes are TRBV5-1 and TRBJ2-7, with TRBD1 matching over 8 bases. CDR1 and CDR2 (germline): SGHRS, YFSETQ. The V gene end was trimmed by 7 bases and the J gene end by 5 bases; junction bases not matched to a gene: 5. The CDR3 extends over 12 amino acids. The CDR3 nucleotides read TGCGCCAGCGCGGGACAGGTAGACGAGCAGTACTTC. Its protein product is CASAGQVDEQYF.

In this sample, this clone turned up once. V usage is TRBV6-5 and J usage is TRBJ2-7, with D tentatively TRBD1 (6 bases). This CDR3 has 13 residues. Trimming pared 4 bases from V and 3 bases from J, leaving 10 bases between. Germline lookup yields CDR1 MNHEY and CDR2 SVGAGI. CDR3 amino acids: CASSWGHRYEQYF. CDR3 DNA: TGTGCCAGCAGTTGGGGACACCGCTACGAGCAGTACTTC.

The genes are TRBV18 and TRBJ1-5; a weak D match, TRBD1 (5 bases). The CDR3 is 15 residues long. Trimming left V 5 bases short and J 4 bases short, with 15 bases between. Germline values: CDR1 KGHSH, CDR2 LQKENI. CDR3 region: CASSWEGAGNQPQHF. CDR3 DNA sequence: TGTGCCAGCTCATGGGAAGGGGCAGGGAATCAGCCCCAGCATTTT.

This chain uses TRBV18 with TRBJ1-1, with D unresolved. CDR1 and CDR2 (germline): KGHSH, LQKENI. The CDR3 is 14 amino acids. With 1 base removed from V and 11 bases from J, the gap between germline ends came to 17 bases. CDR3 sequence (DNA): TGTGCCAGCTCACCACTAAGGGCGGAAGGAAGGGCTTTCTTT. Amino acid sequence: CASSPLRAEGRAFF.

The chain employs TRBV7-9 and TRBJ1-3, with D possibly being TRBD1 (5 bases). V was cut by 2 bases and J by 4 bases, with 6 bases left in between. The CDR3 contains 13 residues. The germline gives CDR1 SEHNR, CDR2 FQNEAQ (reference sequence). In DNA, the CDR3 is TGTGCCAGCAGCTTAAGGGGCGGAAACACCATATATTTT. Protein sequence: CASSLRGGNTIYF.

This clone was counted only a few times. The V and J genes are TRBV29-1 and TRBJ1-2; D might be TRBD1 (6 bases). The ends were cut back, 6 bases at V and 6 bases at J, with 17 bases in the middle. The CDR3 is 13 amino acids. Germline CDR1 reads SQVTM; CDR2 reads ANQGSEA. In DNA, the CDR3 is TGCAGCGTCGAGACCGGGACATCGAATGGCTACACCTTC. It specifies CSVETGTSNGYTF.